This T cell receptor (beta chain) emerged from a study of T cells in Graves' hyperthyroidism and ophthalmopathy. Researchers took RNA transcripts and amplified the TCR beta CDR3 regions from them. A first-round RT-PCR of the TCR CDR3 used the HTBI primer set. TCRdb independently ran MiXCR on the multiplex PCR reads; one entry per CDR3 protein. The sample has roughly 250,000 distinct CDR3 sequences, approximately 15% seen once. Uncontrolled infection, other autoimmune disease, pregnancy or lactation disqualified patients from enrolment. General observations from the study: Most clonotypes that expanded in the thyroid above 0.001 also showed up in blood.

There are many counts of this clonotype. Its specificity is unknown. This CDR3 has 14 amino acids. Germline CDR1 is KGHSH and CDR2 is LQKENI. V was shortened by 3 bases and J by 5 bases, with 14 bases between the two germline ends. The sequenced sample consisted of blood. This receptor was taken from a woman in her 40s with Graves' hyperthyroidism that later progressed to Graves' ophthalmopathy. This chain links TRBV18 with TRBJ2-7; D is ambiguous. CDR3 in DNA: TGTGCCAGCTCACCCCACGGTTTGGGCGACGAGCAGTACTTC. Its translation is CASSPHGLGDEQYF.